This T cell receptor beta chain was recorded in a study of radiotherapy plus CTLA-4 blockade in lung cancer. Profiling relied on immunoSEQ multiplex PCR, and the TCRdb table lists in-frame clones only, not all of them. The table includes approximately 50,000 clones, 73% detected once. Remarks on this clone: The target antigen is unknown.

Study-wide results and caveats: It was early blood T cell clone dynamics, with interferon-beta, that reportedly best predicted response. Researchers report tumor-derived TCR clones expanding in blood after radiotherapy plus ipilimumab.

Looked up from germline, CDR1 is GTSNPN and CDR2 is SVGIG (reference sequence). Trimming took off 0 bases at V and 4 bases at J, with 8 bases between the two ends. The length of the CDR3 is 13 residues. V and J are TRBV30 and TRBJ2-3, with D uncertain. The input for sequencing was peripheral blood, taken from a patient treated with radiotherapy plus ipilimumab. The TCR was taken from a human donor with non-small cell lung cancer who had a complete response to radiotherapy plus ipilimumab. This CDR3 reads CAWSVFRADTQYF. CDR3 nucleotide sequence: TGTGCCTGGAGTGTTTTTCGGGCAGATACGCAGTATTTT.